The present T cell receptor (beta chain) was sequenced within a study of blood T cell repertoires in COVID-19. At the level of the study: COVID-19 samples from acute and convalescent phases originated in the United States, Italy and Spain. PBMCs, B-cell-depleted T cells, or T cells were the source of the cDNA or gDNA that made up the material.

In the study's own analysis: Reference gene primer amplification yielded estimated nucleated cell counts. Sequencing was performed with immunoSEQ multiplex PCR; in TCRdb, only in-frame clones are kept and a portion is missing. That table furnishes V, J and clone size, whereas the DNA furnished D and trimming. The sample carries about 260,000 clones, approximately 90% recorded once. V was pared by 5 bases and J by 1 base, with 12 bases of the junction left unmatched. The CDR3 sequence is 17 residues long. Per the germline V gene, CDR1 is SGHTA and CDR2 is FQGTGA. The specimen was peripheral blood. This chain joins TRBV7-3 and TRBJ2-3, with 7 bases that match TRBD2. This TCR was sampled from a woman aged 40 to 50 with acute or convalescent COVID-19. CDR3 sequence reads: CASSPRIRGDRTDTQYF. CDR3 nucleotide sequence: TGTGCCAGCAGCCCGAGAATCCGGGGGGACCGCACAGATACGCAGTATTTT. The full variable domain, in which reference TRBV7-3 and TRBJ2-3 provide the parts outside the CDR3, is GAGVSQTPSNKVTEKGKYVELRCDPISGHTALYWYRQSLGQGPEFLIYFQGTGAADDSGLPNDRFFAVRPEGSVSTLKIQRTERGDSAVYLCASSPRIRGDRTDTQYFGPGTRLTVL.